This T cell receptor (beta chain) is drawn from a study of blood T cell repertoires in COVID-19. Study background: Samples representing acute and convalescent COVID-19 were sourced from the United States, Italy and Spain. T cells, B-cell-depleted T cells, or PBMCs supplied cDNA or gDNA.

CDR3 length equals 15 residues. Authors' methods: The authors estimated nucleated cell counts from reference gene primer amplification. The method was immunoSEQ multiplex PCR; TCRdb's version includes in-frame clones alone and lacks a portion of them. V and J calls and clone size are those listed in that table; D and trimming were worked out from the DNA. The sample lists approximately 290,000 clones, about 89% occurring once. The sequence came from a woman aged 55-70 years with acute or convalescent COVID-19. V usage is TRBV21-1 and J usage is TRBJ2-6; TRBD1 is the table's D call, not checked against the DNA. TRBV21-1 is reported as a pseudogene. The sequencing input was peripheral blood. The CDR3 spells CASGPRFGGANVLTF. The CDR3 nucleotides are TGTGCCAGCGGGCCCCGGTTTGGTGGGGCCAACGTCCTGACTTTC.